The 8 T cell receptor beta chains presented below share a single source sample, sequenced in a study of shared clonotypes between healthy human individuals. Selected positively for CCR7 and CD45RO-negative, naive CD8 cells excluded terminally differentiated effector memory CD45RA+ cells. Generated by immunoSEQ multiplex PCR, the TCRdb table keeps only in-frame clones and is missing some. The table lists under 2,000,000 clones, about 95% of them singletons. The sample consisted of naive CD8+ T cells sorted from blood. The source of these receptors is a man between 18 and 35 years old in good health.

CDR3 in amino acids: CASSVGLGANYGYTF. The CDR3 DNA follows: TGTGCCAGCAGCGTAGGTTTGGGGGCTAACTATGGCTACACCTTC. The V and J genes are TRBV9 and TRBJ1-2, with D perhaps TRBD1 (5 bases). The CDR3 is 15 residues long. Between the trimmed V and J ends, which lost 0 bases and 0 bases, there was a span of 9 bases. The germline gives CDR1 SGDLS, CDR2 YYNGEE. Full variable domain (remainder filled in from reference TRBV9 and TRBJ1-2): DSGVTQTPKHLITATGQRVTLRCSPRSGDLSVYWYQQSLDQGLQFLIQYYNGEERAKGNILERFSAQQFPDLHSELNLSSLELGDSALYFCASSVGLGANYGYTFGSGTRLTVV.

This chain connects TRBV7-6 to TRBJ2-1; 15 bases fit TRBD2. V trimming: 4 bases; J trimming: 6 bases; junction bases outside the gene matches: 1. Germline CDR1 and CDR2: SGHVS and FNYEAQ. The CDR3 is 15 residues long. The DNA of the CDR3 is TGTGCCAGCAGCTGGACTAGCGGGAGGGCCAATGAGCAGTTCTTC. Translation: CASSWTSGRANEQFF.

CDR3 sequence: CASSSRLATQETQYF. In DNA, the CDR3 is TGCGCCAGCAGCTCGAGACTAGCGACGCAAGAGACCCAGTACTTC. This chain joins TRBV5-1 and TRBJ2-5; the match to TRBD2 covers 8 bases. The J segment lost 2 bases and the V segment lost 3 bases, leaving 6 bases of the junction unmatched. CDR3 length equals 15 residues. CDR1 SGHRS and CDR2 YFSETQ come from the germline V gene.

V and J are TRBV27 and TRBJ1-1; no definite D call. The CDR3 extends over 14 amino acids. Trimming removed 1 base from V and 3 bases from J, with 9 bases in between. The germline gives CDR1 MNHEY, CDR2 SMNVEV (reference sequence). The CDR3 here is CASSLLPAHTEAFF. In nucleotides, the CDR3 is TGTGCCAGCAGTTTATTGCCGGCCCACACTGAAGCTTTCTTT.

This rearrangement joins TRBV11-2 to TRBJ2-2; 16 bases match TRBD2. CDR1 SGHAT and CDR2 FQNNGV come from the germline V gene. This CDR3 is built from 19 residues. With 5 bases clipped from V and 2 bases from J, the junction kept 8 bases outside the gene matches. This chain's CDR3 is CASSPGTSGRGPNTGELFF. In DNA form, the CDR3 reads TGTGCCAGCAGCCCTGGGACTAGCGGGAGGGGTCCCAACACCGGGGAGCTGTTTTTT.

The chain couples TRBV4-3 to TRBJ2-1, with D perhaps TRBD2 (6 bases). CDR1 and CDR2 (germline): LGHNA, YSLEER. V was clipped by 1 base and J by 5 bases, with 15 bases between them. CDR3 length: 16 amino acids. CDR3 loop: CASSQAPASEDNEQFF. The CDR3 coding sequence is TGCGCCAGCAGCCAAGCTCCGGCTAGCGAGGACAATGAGCAGTTCTTC.

The chain joins TRBV4-1 to TRBJ2-5, with 13 bases identical to TRBD2. The V gene's germline CDR1 is MGHRA and CDR2 YSYEKL. J gave up 4 bases and V 4 bases, and 12 bases lay outside the gene matches. The CDR3 consists of 18 residues. The CDR3 DNA reads as TGCGCCAGCAGCCCCTCGGAAATTACTAGCGGGAGGGCAGAGACCCAGTACTTC. Protein product: CASSPSEITSGRAETQYF.

This sequence joins TRBV28 and TRBJ2-7, with 12 bases aligning to TRBD1. Germline CDR1 is MDHEN and CDR2 is SYDVKM. There are 14 residues in the CDR3. After removal of 9 bases from V and 4 bases from J, the junction contained 7 bases not matched to a gene. The CDR3 region has the DNA TGTGCCAGTGCCTCGGGACAGGGGGCGTACGAGCAGTACTTC. This encodes CASASGQGAYEQYF.